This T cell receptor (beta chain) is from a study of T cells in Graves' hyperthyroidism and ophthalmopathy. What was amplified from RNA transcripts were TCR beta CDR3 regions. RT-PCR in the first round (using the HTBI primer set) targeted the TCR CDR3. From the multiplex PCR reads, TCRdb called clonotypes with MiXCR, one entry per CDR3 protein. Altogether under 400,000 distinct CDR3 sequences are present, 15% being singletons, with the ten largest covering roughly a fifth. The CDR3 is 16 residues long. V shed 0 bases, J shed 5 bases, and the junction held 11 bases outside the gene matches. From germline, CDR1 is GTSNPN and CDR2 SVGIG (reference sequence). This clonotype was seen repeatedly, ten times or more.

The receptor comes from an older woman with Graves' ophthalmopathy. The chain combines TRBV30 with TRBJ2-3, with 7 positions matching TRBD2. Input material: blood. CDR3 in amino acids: CAWSVAAGTALDTQYF. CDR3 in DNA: TGTGCCTGGAGTGTGGCAGCGGGAACGGCACTAGATACGCAGTATTTT.